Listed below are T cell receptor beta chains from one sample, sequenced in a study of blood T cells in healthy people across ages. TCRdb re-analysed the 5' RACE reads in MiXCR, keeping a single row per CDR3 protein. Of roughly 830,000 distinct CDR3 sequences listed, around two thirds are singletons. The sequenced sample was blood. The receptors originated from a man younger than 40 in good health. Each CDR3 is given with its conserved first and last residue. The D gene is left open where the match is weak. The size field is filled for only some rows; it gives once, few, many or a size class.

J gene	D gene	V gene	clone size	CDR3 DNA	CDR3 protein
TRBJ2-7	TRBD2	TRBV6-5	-	TGTGCCAGCAGTATCGCGACTAGCGGGGTCCTCTACGAGCAGTACTTC	CASSIATSGVLYEQYF
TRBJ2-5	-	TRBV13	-	TGTGCCAGCAGCAATTACGGATTAGTGACCCAGTACTTC	CASSNYGLVTQYF
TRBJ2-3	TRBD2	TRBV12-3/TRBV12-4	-	TGTGCCAGCAGTCCTTTGGGAGCGGGGAGTGCGGATACGCAGTATTTT	CASSPLGAGSADTQYF
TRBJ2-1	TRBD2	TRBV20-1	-	TGCAGTGCTAGAAAGCGGGGGGTCGTAGACAATGAGCAGTTCTTC	CSARKRGVVDNEQFF
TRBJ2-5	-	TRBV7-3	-	TGTGCCAGCAGCCCGAAACGCGGGGGCCCACAAGAGACCCAGTACTTC	CASSPKRGGPQETQYF
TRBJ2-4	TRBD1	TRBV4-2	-	TGTGCCAGCAGCCAAGAAGGGGACAGGGCTCCTGCCAAAAACATTCAGTACTTC	CASSQEGDRAPAKNIQYF
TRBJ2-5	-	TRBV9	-	TGTGCCAGCAGCCCCCGAGGACTTAGCCGGAGTGAGCAGTACTTC	CASSPRGLSRSEQYF
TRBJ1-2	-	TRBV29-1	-	TGCAGCGTTGAAGATAGGGTCTTTGGCTATGGCTACACCTTC	CSVEDRVFGYGYTF
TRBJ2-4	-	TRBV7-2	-	TGTGCCAGCAGCTTAGATGCCAAAAACATTCAGTACTTC	CASSLDAKNIQYF
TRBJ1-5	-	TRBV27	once	TGTGCCAGCAGGGGAGGACAACATAGCAATCAGCCCCAGCATTTT	CASRGGQHSNQPQHF
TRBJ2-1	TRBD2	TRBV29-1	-	TGCAGCGTTGAAGAGCCCGGGCGGGGGGCGGTCTACAATGAGCAGTTCTTC	CSVEEPGRGAVYNEQFF
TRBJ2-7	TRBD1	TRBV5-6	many	TGTGCCAGCAGCTTGTCTCCGGACAGGGTCTACGAGCAGTACTTC	CASSLSPDRVYEQYF
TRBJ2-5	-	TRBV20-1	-	TGCAGTGCTAGGGGGTTCGGGGCCAAACGAGAGACCCAGTACTTC	CSARGFGAKRETQYF
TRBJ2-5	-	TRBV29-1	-	TGCAGCGTTGAACGGGACGTTCCTCAAGAGACCCAGTACTTC	CSVERDVPQETQYF
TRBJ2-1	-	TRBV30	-	TGTGCCTGGAGTTCTGGGAATGAGCAGTTCTTC	CAWSSGNEQFF
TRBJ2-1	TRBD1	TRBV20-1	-	TGCAGTGCGAGCCGGGACAGACAAGCGCAGTTCTTC	CSASRDRQAQFF
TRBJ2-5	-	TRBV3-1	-	TGTGCCAGCAGCCATGGGGGCTCCCAAGAGACCCAGTACTTC	CASSHGGSQETQYF
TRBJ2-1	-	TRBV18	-	TGTGCCAGCTCACGAAGGGACTCCTACAATGAGCAGTTCTTC	CASSRRDSYNEQFF
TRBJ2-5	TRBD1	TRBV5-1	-	TGCGCCAGCAGCGAAAACAGGGGGCCTAAAGAGACCCAGTACTTC	CASSENRGPKETQYF
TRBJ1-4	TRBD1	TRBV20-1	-	TGCAGTGCGGAGGGCAGGGGGATTGAAAAACTGTTTTTT	CSAEGRGIEKLFF
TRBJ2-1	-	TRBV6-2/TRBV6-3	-	TGTGCCAGCAGTCGGGGCCCGAGACAGTTCTTC	CASSRGPRQFF
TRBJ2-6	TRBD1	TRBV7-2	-	TGTGCCAGCAGCTCGACAGGGGTGCTTGGGGCCAACGTCCTGACTTTC	CASSSTGVLGANVLTF
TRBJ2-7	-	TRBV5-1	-	TGCGCCAGCAGCTTGGGTTGGGGGGCCTACGAGCAGTACTTC	CASSLGWGAYEQYF
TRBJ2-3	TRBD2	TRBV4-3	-	TGCGCCAGCAGCCAAGATCCCCTAGCGGGGGACACAGATACGCAGTATTTT	CASSQDPLAGDTDTQYF
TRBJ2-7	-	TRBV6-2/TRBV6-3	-	TGTGCCACCCAACAGGGCTACGAGCAGTACTTC	CATQQGYEQYF
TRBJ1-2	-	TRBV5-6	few	TGTGCCAGCAGCCCACAAAACGGGGCAGGTGTTTATGGCTACACCTTC	CASSPQNGAGVYGYTF
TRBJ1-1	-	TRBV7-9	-	TGTGCCAGCAGCTGGGTCGGCTCCGGGGCTTTCTTT	CASSWVGSGAFF
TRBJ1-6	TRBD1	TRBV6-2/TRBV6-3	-	TGTGCCAGCGGTTCCCTCGGACAGGGAGGACTGGAGTCACCCCTCCACTTT	CASGSLGQGGLESPLHF
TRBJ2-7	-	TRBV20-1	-	TGCAGTTTCGGACGGTCCTACGAGCAGTACTTC	CSFGRSYEQYF